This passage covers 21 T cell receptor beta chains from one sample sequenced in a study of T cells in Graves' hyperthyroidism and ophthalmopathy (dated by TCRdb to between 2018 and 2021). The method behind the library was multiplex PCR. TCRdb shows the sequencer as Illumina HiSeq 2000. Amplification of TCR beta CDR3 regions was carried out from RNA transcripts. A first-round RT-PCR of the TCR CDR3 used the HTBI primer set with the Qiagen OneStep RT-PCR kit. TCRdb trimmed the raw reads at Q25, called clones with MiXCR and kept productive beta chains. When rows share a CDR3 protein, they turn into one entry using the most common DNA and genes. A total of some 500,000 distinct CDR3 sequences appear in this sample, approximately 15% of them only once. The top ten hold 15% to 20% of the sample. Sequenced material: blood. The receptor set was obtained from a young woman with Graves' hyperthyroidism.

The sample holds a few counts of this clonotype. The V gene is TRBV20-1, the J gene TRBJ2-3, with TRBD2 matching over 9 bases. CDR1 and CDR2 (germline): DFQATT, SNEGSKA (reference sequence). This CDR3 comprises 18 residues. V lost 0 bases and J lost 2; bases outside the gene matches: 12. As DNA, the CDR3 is TGCAGTGCTAGAGAAGTTGGGACCGGGACTAGCTTCACAGATACGCAGTATTTT. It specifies CSAREVGTGTSFTDTQYF.

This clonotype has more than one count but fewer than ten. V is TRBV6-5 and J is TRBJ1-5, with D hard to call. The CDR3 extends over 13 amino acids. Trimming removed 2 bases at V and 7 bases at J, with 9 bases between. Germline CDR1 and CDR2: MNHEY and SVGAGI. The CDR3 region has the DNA TGTGCCAGCAGTTACAGGGTGCACCAGCCCCAGCATTTT. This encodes CASSYRVHQPQHF.

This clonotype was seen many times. The CDR3 loop is CASSSGTAGNTIYF. The CDR3 DNA sequence: TGTGCCAGCAGTTCCGGGACGGCTGGAAACACCATATATTTT. This rearrangement joins TRBV12-3 or TRBV12-4 to TRBJ1-3, with a weak D call TRBD1 (5 bases). V was clipped by 4 bases and J by 2 bases, with 9 bases between them. The length of the CDR3 is 14 residues.

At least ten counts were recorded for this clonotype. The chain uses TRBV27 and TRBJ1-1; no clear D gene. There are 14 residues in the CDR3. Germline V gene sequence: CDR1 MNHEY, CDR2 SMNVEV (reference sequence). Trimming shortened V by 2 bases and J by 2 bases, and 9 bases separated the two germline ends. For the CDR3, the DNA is TGTGCCAGCAGTTTAATGGCAGTAAACACTGAAGCTTTCTTT. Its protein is CASSLMAVNTEAFF.

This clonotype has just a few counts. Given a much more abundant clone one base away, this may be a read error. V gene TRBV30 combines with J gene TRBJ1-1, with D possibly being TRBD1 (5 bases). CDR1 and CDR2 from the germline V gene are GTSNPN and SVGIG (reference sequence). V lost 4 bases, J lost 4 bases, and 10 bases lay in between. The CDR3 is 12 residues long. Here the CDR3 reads CAWMGVGTEAFF. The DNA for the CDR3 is TGTGCCTGGATGGGGGTTGGCACTGAAGCTTTCTTT.

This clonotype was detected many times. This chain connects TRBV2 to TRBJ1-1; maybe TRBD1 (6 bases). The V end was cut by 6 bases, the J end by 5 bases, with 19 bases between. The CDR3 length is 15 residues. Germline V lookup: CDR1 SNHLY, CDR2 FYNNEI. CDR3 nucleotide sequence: TGTGCCAGCAGGGGGGCCGGGGACAAAAATACTGAAGCTTTCTTT. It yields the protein CASRGAGDKNTEAFF.

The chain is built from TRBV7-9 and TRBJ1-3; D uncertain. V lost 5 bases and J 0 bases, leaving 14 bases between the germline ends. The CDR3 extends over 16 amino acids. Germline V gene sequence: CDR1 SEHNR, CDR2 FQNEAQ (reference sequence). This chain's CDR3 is CASSARTGSSGNTIYF. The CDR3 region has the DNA TGTGCCAGCAGCGCCCGGACGGGGAGCTCTGGAAACACCATATATTTT. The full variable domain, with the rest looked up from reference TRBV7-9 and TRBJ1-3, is DTGVSQNPRHKITKRGQNVTFRCDPISEHNRLYWYRQTLGQGPEFLTYFQNEAQLEKSRLLSDRFSAERPKGSFSTLEIQRTEQGDSAMYLCASSARTGSSGNTIYFGEGSWLTVV.

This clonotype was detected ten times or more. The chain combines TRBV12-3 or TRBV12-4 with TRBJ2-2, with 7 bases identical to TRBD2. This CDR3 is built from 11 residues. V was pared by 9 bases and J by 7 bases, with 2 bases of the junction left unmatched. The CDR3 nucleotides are TGTGCCAGTGGCGGGAGCGGGGAGCTGTTTTTT. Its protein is CASGGSGELFF.

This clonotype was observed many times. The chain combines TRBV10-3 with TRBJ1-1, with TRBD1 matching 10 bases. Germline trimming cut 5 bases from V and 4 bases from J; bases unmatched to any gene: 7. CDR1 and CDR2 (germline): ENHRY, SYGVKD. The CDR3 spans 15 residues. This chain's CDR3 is CAISPRTGGATEAFF. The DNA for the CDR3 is TGTGCCATCAGTCCCCGGACAGGGGGGGCCACTGAAGCTTTCTTT.

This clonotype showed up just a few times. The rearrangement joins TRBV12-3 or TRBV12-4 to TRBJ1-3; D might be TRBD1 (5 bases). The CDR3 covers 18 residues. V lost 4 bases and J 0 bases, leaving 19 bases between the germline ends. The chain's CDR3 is CASSSSSVEGLSGNTIYF. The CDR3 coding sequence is TGTGCCAGCAGTTCCTCGAGCGTCGAGGGGCTCTCTGGAAACACCATATATTTT.

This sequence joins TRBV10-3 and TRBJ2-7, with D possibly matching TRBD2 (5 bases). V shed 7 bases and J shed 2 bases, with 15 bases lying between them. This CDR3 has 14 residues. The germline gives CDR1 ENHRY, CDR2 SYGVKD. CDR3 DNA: TGTGCCATCACCGAGGGAGCGGAAACCTACGAGCAGTACTTC. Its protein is CAITEGAETYEQYF.

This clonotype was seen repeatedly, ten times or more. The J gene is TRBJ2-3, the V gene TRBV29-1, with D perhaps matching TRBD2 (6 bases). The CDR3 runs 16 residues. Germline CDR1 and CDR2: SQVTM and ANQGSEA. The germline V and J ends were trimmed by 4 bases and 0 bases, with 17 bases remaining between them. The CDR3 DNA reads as TGCAGCGTTGTCCCTGAGCGGGCTTCAAGCACAGATACGCAGTATTTT. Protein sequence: CSVVPERASSTDTQYF.

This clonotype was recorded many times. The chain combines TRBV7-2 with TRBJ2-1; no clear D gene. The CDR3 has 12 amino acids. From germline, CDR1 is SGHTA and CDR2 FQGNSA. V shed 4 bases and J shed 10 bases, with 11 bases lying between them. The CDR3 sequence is CASSSRLHEQFF. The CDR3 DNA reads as TGTGCCAGCAGCTCCAGGCTCCACGAGCAGTTCTTC.

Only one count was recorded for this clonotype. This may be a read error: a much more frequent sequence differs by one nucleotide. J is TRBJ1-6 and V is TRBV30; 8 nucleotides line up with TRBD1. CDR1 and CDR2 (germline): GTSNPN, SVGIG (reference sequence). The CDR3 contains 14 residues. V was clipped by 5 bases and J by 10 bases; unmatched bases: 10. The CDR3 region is CAWCRGQAESPLHF. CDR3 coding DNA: TGTGCCTGGTGCCGGGGACAGGCGGAATCACCCCTCCACTTT.

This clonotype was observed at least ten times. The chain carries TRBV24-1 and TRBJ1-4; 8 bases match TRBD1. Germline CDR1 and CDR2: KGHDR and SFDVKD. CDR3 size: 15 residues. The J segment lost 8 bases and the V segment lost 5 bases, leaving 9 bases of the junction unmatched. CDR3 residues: CATSAVTGDGEKLFF. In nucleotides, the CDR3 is TGTGCCACCAGTGCCGTGACAGGGGATGGGGAAAAACTGTTTTTT.

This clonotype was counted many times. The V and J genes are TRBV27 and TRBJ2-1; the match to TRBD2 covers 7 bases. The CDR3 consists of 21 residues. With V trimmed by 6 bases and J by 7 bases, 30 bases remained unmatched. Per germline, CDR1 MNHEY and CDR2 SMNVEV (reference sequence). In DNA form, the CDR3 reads TGTGCCAGCAGGGGTGGGGCTGTCCTCGTACGCGGGAGCGATGAGATGAATGAGCAGTTCTTC. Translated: CASRGGAVLVRGSDEMNEQFF.

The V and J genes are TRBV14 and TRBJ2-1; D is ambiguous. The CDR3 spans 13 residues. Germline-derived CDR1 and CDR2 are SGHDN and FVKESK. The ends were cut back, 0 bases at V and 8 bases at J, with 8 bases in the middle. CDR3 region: CASSQEIADEQFF. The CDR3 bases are TGTGCCAGCAGCCAAGAGATAGCCGATGAGCAGTTCTTC.

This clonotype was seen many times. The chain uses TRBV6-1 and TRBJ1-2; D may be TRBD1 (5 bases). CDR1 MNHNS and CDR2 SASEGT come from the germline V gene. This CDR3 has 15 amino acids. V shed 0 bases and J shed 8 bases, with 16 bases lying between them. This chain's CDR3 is CASSEAGKGRPGYTF. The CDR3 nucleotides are TGTGCCAGCAGTGAAGCCGGAAAGGGGCGTCCGGGCTACACCTTC.

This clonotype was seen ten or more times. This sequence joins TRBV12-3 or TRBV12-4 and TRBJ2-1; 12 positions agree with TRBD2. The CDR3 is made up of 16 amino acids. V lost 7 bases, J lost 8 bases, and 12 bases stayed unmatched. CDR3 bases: TGTGCCAGCACTTCAGTTCGGACTAGCGGGAAGCATGAGCAGTTCTTC. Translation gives CASTSVRTSGKHEQFF.

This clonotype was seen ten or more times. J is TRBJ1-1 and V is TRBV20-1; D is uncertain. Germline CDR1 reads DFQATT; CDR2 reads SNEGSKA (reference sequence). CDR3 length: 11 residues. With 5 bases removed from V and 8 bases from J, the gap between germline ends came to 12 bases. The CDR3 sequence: CSAPGPTEAFF. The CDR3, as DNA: TGCAGTGCTCCGGGTCCAACGGAAGCTTTCTTT.

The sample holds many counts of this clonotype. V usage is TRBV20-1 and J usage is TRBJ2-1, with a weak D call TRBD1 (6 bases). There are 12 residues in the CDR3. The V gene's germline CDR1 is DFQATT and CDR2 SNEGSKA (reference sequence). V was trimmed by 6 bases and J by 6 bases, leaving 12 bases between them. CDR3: CSAPGQGNEQFF. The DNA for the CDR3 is TGCAGTGCACCGGGACAAGGCAATGAGCAGTTCTTC.